This T cell receptor (beta chain) was sequenced for a study of T cell responses to AZD1222 COVID-19 vaccine (dated by TCRdb to about 2021). Background on the whole study: AZD1222 recipients given second doses at about 4 weeks or at about 12 weeks were pooled, since spike-specific TCR depth and breadth were not found to differ between the two schedules. A total of roughly 240 trial participants underwent TCR sequencing, of whom some 210 received two doses of AZD1222 and 26 received two doses of the MenACWY control vaccine. Trial participants were enrolled by age into subgroups of 18-55, 56-69 and 70-plus years, and about 150, 27 and 61 TCR-sequenced participants, respectively, were included in these subgroups.

The CDR3 regions of human TCRbeta chains were analyzed by immunosequencing. The study's own analysis went as follows. Repertoire TCRs were matched against a reference library of SARS-CoV-2-specific TCRs generated with the MIRA antigen-specificity platform. Breadth was defined as the fraction of unique TCRs that were SARS-CoV-2-associated, and depth was defined as the fraction of total T cells that were SARS-CoV-2-associated. Using the MIRA data, every spike-specific TCR was mapped to the spike region that the TCR reacted to and assigned to either a CD4 or a CD8 class. Log10-transformed breadth and depth values were compared by one-way ANOVA with Sidak's multiple comparisons tests. TCRdb provides this immuneACCESS table in a form limited to in-frame rearrangements. Some clones are lacking; in checked studies, under half of them reflect an unresolved V gene, and why the rest are absent is not known. Clone size and V and J calls were adopted from that table, with D and trimming inferred from the DNA. The sample yields 85,000 to 100,000 clones; around 73% were counted once. The top ten constitute around 21% of the sample.

Details on this clone: The specificity of this receptor is unknown. Nothing much larger sits one base from this clone, and base qualities are not available.

Spanning cysteine to phenylalanine, the CDR3 consists of 19 amino acids. The only DNA kept is the CDR3, 57 bases in frame from the first base. Reading the germline V gene gives CDR1 SGHTA and CDR2 FQGNSA. V has 2 bases trimmed and J has 4 bases trimmed; junction bases matching no gene number 16. The sample's time point, from its label and the paper: baseline before first vaccination. Vaccinee samples came from UK trials COV001 and COV002, including a single-blind randomized controlled phase 2/3 trial of AZD1222 (ChAdOx1 nCoV-19) in healthy adults. Trial participant PBMC samples were collected at day 0 and day 28 after the second dose for TCRbeta chain sequencing. The paper's findings and limits, for the study overall: Conclusions about previously exposed vaccinees are limited, since just a handful of AZD1222 recipients were seropositive for SARS-CoV-2 at baseline. Because no day 14 peak-response samples were available, the repertoires could be characterized only after the peak T cell response. CD4 TCRs associated with the vaccine covered the entire spike protein, and the dominant responses were in regions 160-218 and 743-854. Epitopes outside the regions mutated in the B.1.351 and B.1.1.7 variants were reportedly recognized by nearly half of the unique spike-specific TCRs. After two AZD1222 doses, both the breadth and the depth of spike-specific TCRs were significantly higher than at day 0 and than in MenACWY recipients. In the small 56-69-year group, the increase in depth fell short of significance, most likely because of low power. Participants were mostly white British, with more females than males. The authors suggested clonal diversity may have been underestimated.

This clonotype was obtained from an adult in good health. The rearranged segments are TRBV7-2 and TRBJ2-1; 8 bases in between match TRBD2. This specimen was peripheral blood, taken on day 0 of AZD1222 vaccination. The CDR3 in this case is CASSLLSPVASGLYNEQFF. The nucleotide sequence reads TGTGCCAGCAGCTTATTATCCCCCGTAGCTAGCGGGCTTTACAATGAGCAGTTCTTC. The reference TRBV7-2 and TRBJ2-1 proteins fill in what lies around the CDR3, so the full variable domain reads GAGVSQSPSNKVTEKGKDVELRCDPISGHTALYWYRQSLGQGLEFLIYFQGNSAPDKSGLPSDRFSAERTGGSVSTLTIQRTQQEDSAVYLCASSLLSPVASGLYNEQFFGPGTRLTVL.